A selection of T cell receptor beta chains follows, all from one sample in a study of blood T cell repertoires in COVID-19. The data were produced by immunoSEQ multiplex PCR, yet TCRdb's version contains in-frame clones alone and is incomplete. In the table there are 70,000 to 90,000 clones, 70% to 90% of which are singletons. Sequenced input: peripheral blood. Source of these receptors: a man between 60 and 75 years old with acute or convalescent COVID-19. The CDR3 runs from the conserved cysteine through the conserved F or W. A D gene is named only where the DNA matches it firmly. Only part of the rows carry a size: once, few, many, or a class if the clone is expanded.

clone_size	v_call	j_call	d_call	cdr3_nt	cdr3_aa
-	TRBV15	TRBJ2-1	TRBD2	TGTGCCACCAGCAGAGATTGGCGTAGCGGGGGGGCCAATGAGCAGTTCTTC	CATSRDWRSGGANEQFF
-	TRBV7-9	TRBJ1-5	-	TGTGCCAGCACCCCGGGAGATCCCAAGGGTCAGCCCCAGCATTTT	CASTPGDPKGQPQHF
-	TRBV7-3	TRBJ1-4	TRBD1	TGTGCCAGCAGCTTAAGGCCCCTGGACAGGATAACTAATGAAAAACTGTTTTTT	CASSLRPLDRITNEKLFF
-	TRBV28	TRBJ2-5	-	TGTGCCAGCAGTCAGGGCGGACAAGAGACCCAGTACTTC	CASSQGGQETQYF
-	TRBV11-2	TRBJ2-7	-	TGTGCCAGCGGGGCCGCGGGGGCCTATCCGTACGAGCAGTACTTC	CASGAAGAYPYEQYF
few	TRBV23-1	TRBJ1-2	-	TGCGCCAGCAGTCAATCCGCGAACTATGGCTACACCTTC	CASSQSANYGYTF
-	TRBV19	TRBJ1-4	TRBD1	TGTGCCAGTAGTATACTCAGGGGGGATGAAAAACTGTTTTTT	CASSILRGDEKLFF
-	TRBV30	TRBJ2-7	TRBD1	TGTGCCTGGAGTGTAGCAGGGGGCGGGTACGAGCAGTACTTC	CAWSVAGGGYEQYF
-	TRBV19	TRBJ2-1	-	TGTGCCAGTAGTATCTACCAGGGTAACGCCCTTGAGCAGTTCTTC	CASSIYQGNALEQFF
-	TRBV27	TRBJ1-2	TRBD1	TGTGCCAGCAGCGCTGGACAGGCGAATTTAAGATATGGCTACACCTTC	CASSAGQANLRYGYTF
-	TRBV19	TRBJ1-2	TRBD1	TGTGCCAGTAGTACAAATAGGGGGACAGGGGGCCTTGGCTACACCTTC	CASSTNRGTGGLGYTF
-	TRBV28	TRBJ2-3	-	TGTGCCAGCAGTTTGGCGGGATCCACAGATACGCAGTATTTT	CASSLAGSTDTQYF
-	TRBV15	TRBJ2-5	TRBD2	TGTGCCACCAGCAGCCCCCTCGGGGGGGCCGGACGAGAGACCCAGTACTTC	CATSSPLGGAGRETQYF
-	TRBV5-1	TRBJ1-4	-	-	CASSFGPGQGEEKLFF
-	TRBV24-1	TRBJ1-2	-	TGTGCCACCAGATCCAACGGGGACTTCGGTGGCTACACCTTC	CATRSNGDFGGYTF
-	TRBV7-2	TRBJ2-1	-	TGTGCCAGCAGCCTCGCAGCAGGGGCTTACAATGAGCAGTTCTTC	CASSLAAGAYNEQFF
-	TRBV29-1	TRBJ1-1	-	TGCAGCGGAATTCCGGGACAACGAACGACTGAAGCTTTCTTT	CSGIPGQRTTEAFF
-	TRBV14	TRBJ2-5	TRBD2	TGTGCCAGCAGCAACAGACTAGCGGGGCTACAAGAGACCCAGTACTTC	CASSNRLAGLQETQYF
-	TRBV3-1/TRBV3-2	TRBJ1-2	-	TGTGCCAGCAGCCTGAGTAACTATGGCTACACCTTC	CASSLSNYGYTF
-	TRBV23-1	TRBJ2-7	TRBD2	TGCGCCAGCAGTCACTTGGGACTAGCGGGGGACTACGAGCAGTACTTC	CASSHLGLAGDYEQYF
-	TRBV6-1	TRBJ1-1	TRBD1	TGTGCCAGCAGTGAGAATACAGGGGACACTGAAGCTTTCTTT	CASSENTGDTEAFF
few	TRBV7-9	TRBJ1-2	-	TGTGCCAGCAGCTTCACTAACTATGGCTACACCTTC	CASSFTNYGYTF
-	TRBV5-1	TRBJ1-4	-	TGCGCCAGCAGCGATCTTGCCGGTGAAAAACTGTTTTTT	CASSDLAGEKLFF
once	TRBV9	TRBJ1-2	-	TGTGCCAGCCTGGGCGGGTTCTATGGCTACACCTTC	CASLGGFYGYTF
few	TRBV5-1	TRBJ1-1	-	TGCGCCAGCAGCTTGGACCCGAACACGAACACTGAAGCTTTCTTT	CASSLDPNTNTEAFF
few	TRBV19	TRBJ1-5	-	TGTGCCAGTAGTATAGGGACACCAAATAGCAATCAGCCCCAGCATTTT	CASSIGTPNSNQPQHF
-	TRBV5-1	TRBJ2-2	TRBD2	TGCGCCAGCAGCTTGATAGCGGGGGGTTTTAAGAACACCGGGGAGCTGTTTTTT	CASSLIAGGFKNTGELFF
-	TRBV19	TRBJ2-7	-	TGTGCCAGTAGTACCACCGGGAACTACGAGCAGTACTTC	CASSTTGNYEQYF
-	TRBV19	TRBJ2-5	TRBD2	TGTGCCAGTAGTAACCTAGCGGGGGCGGCCCAGTACTTC	CASSNLAGAAQYF
-	TRBV10-2	TRBJ2-5	TRBD2	TGCGCCAGCAGTGAAACCGGGACTAGCGGGAGGAAGTACCAAGAGACCCAGTACTTC	CASSETGTSGRKYQETQYF
-	TRBV7-9	TRBJ1-5	TRBD1	TGTGCCAGCAGCTTAACGGGACAGCACAATCAGCCCCAGCATTTT	CASSLTGQHNQPQHF
few	TRBV9	TRBJ1-3	TRBD1	TGTGCCAGCAGCGCCCTTGACAGGGGAACAGGAAACACCATATATTTT	CASSALDRGTGNTIYF
-	TRBV9	TRBJ2-1	-	TGTGCCAGCAGCCCCCAGATATTCGCCTACAATGAGCAGTTCTTC	CASSPQIFAYNEQFF
-	TRBV10-1	TRBJ2-1	TRBD2	TGCGCCAGCAGTGACCCCGGACTAGCGAACAATGAGCAGTTCTTC	CASSDPGLANNEQFF
-	TRBV5-1	TRBJ2-1	TRBD1	TGCGCCAGCAGCTTGGGGTCCAGGGGGTTGAATGAGCAGTTCTTC	CASSLGSRGLNEQFF
-	TRBV19	TRBJ2-3	TRBD2	TGTGCCAGTAGTATTAGGGGGACTAGCGGGAAGAACACAGATACGCAGTATTTT	CASSIRGTSGKNTDTQYF
-	TRBV15	TRBJ2-3	TRBD1	TGTGCCACCAGCACCCAGACAGGGGGTTTTCTGCCAGATACGCAGTATTTT	CATSTQTGGFLPDTQYF
-	TRBV2	TRBJ2-2	-	TGTGCCAGCAGTGAAGCGCCGGGGATCGGGGAGCTGTTTTTT	CASSEAPGIGELFF
-	TRBV9	TRBJ1-3	-	TGTGCCAGCAGCGTCCTCGGGGTCAACTCTGGAAACACCATATATTTT	CASSVLGVNSGNTIYF
-	TRBV10-2	TRBJ2-2	TRBD2	TGCGCCAGCAGGGATAGCGGGGGGATGAACACCGGGGAGCTGTTTTTT	CASRDSGGMNTGELFF
once	TRBV2	TRBJ2-2	TRBD2	TGTGCCAGCACCCGGGAGGGTGGGGAGCTGTTTTTT	CASTREGGELFF
-	TRBV30	TRBJ1-2	-	TGTGCCTGGACCATGTTGGGGGCTGGCTATGGCTACACCTTC	CAWTMLGAGYGYTF
-	TRBV10-1	TRBJ2-7	-	TGCGCCAGCAGTGAGGTCGAGAGGGCTGAGCAGTACTTC	CASSEVERAEQYF
few	TRBV11-2	TRBJ2-7	TRBD2	TGTGCCAGCAGCAGAACTAGCGGGGGGGCCTCTTCCTACGAGCAGTACTTC	CASSRTSGGASSYEQYF
-	TRBV11-2	TRBJ2-7	-	TGTGCCAGCACCAAACTCCCCGGGCTACGCCGGAGGACCTACGAGCAGTACTTC	CASTKLPGLRRRTYEQYF
few	TRBV10-2	TRBJ1-1	-	TGCGCCAGCACCCGGTCGGAGGGCGCAAAAGCTTTCTTT	CASTRSEGAKAFF
-	TRBV11-2	TRBJ2-2	TRBD2	TGTGCCAGCAGCTTAGCGGGGGGGAACACCGGGGAGCTGTTTTTT	CASSLAGGNTGELFF
-	TRBV12-3/TRBV12-4	TRBJ2-1	TRBD1	TGTGCCAGCAGTTTGGGGGACAGGCAGTTCTTC	CASSLGDRQFF
-	TRBV27	TRBJ1-1	-	TGTGCCAGCAGTTTCCTGCCCACAGGGAACACTGAAGCTTTCTTT	CASSFLPTGNTEAFF
-	TRBV24-1	TRBJ2-7	-	TGTGCCACCATTGGACAGCAATCCTACGAGCAGTACTTC	CATIGQQSYEQYF
-	TRBV19	TRBJ2-7	-	TGTGCCAGTAGTGGAGCAGGGCTTCCTCGGGAGCAGTACTTC	CASSGAGLPREQYF